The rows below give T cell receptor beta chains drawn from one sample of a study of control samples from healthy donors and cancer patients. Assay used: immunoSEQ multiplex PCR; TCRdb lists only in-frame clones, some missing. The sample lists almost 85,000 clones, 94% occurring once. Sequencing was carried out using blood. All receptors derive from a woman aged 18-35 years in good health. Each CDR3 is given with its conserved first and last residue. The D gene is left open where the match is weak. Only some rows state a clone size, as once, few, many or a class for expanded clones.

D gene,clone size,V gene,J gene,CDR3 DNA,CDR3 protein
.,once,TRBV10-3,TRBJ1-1,TGTGCCATCAGCGCCAGACAGGAGCACACTGAAGCTTTCTTT,CAISARQEHTEAFF
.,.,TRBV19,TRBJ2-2,TGTGCCAGTAGTACGCTCAGGGACACCGGGGAGCTGTTTTTT,CASSTLRDTGELFF
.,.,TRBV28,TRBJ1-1,TGTGCCAGCACCGGGCCTAACACTGAAGCTTTCTTT,CASTGPNTEAFF
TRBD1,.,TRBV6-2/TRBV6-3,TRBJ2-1,TGTGCCAGCAGTTACCAAGATGGGACAGTTACAATGACGCAGTTCTTC,CASSYQDGTVTMTQFF
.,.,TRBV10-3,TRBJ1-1,TGTGCCATCGCGAAGGCGGGGCGGCAGGGATTGGCGGCCACTGAAGCTTTCTTT,CAIAKAGRQGLAATEAFF
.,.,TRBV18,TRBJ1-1,TGTGCCAGCTCCCCAGAGTACACTGAAGCTTTCTTT,CASSPEYTEAFF
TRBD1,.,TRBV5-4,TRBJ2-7,TGTGCCAGCCAGACAGGGGGCTCTTACGAGCAGTACTTC,CASQTGGSYEQYF
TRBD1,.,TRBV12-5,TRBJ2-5,TGTGCTAGTGGTTTGGGGGACAGGAGCTCGGAGACCCAGTACTTC,CASGLGDRSSETQYF
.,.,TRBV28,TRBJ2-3,TGTGCCAGCAGTTCCGCGACTAGACAAATAATCACAGATACGCAGTATTTT,CASSSATRQIITDTQYF
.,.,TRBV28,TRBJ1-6,TGTGCCAGCACTCAGGACGGTTATAATTCACCCCTCCACTTT,CASTQDGYNSPLHF
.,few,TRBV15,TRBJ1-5,TGTGCCACCAGCAGCCTGAAGCGGGGGGGCAGGGGCAATCAGCCCCAGCATTTT,CATSSLKRGGRGNQPQHF
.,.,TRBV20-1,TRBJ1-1,TGCAGTGCTAGTCTGTCGGGGGGAGCCGAAGCTTTCTTT,CSASLSGGAEAFF
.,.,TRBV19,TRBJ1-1,TGTGCCAGTACTCTCCAGGGGCCCCTGAACACTGAAGCTTTCTTT,CASTLQGPLNTEAFF
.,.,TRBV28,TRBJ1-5,TGTGCCAGCAGTTACAAGACAAGCTGGAGCAATCAGCCCCAGCATTTT,CASSYKTSWSNQPQHF
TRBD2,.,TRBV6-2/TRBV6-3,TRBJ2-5,TGTGCCAGCAGTTTCGGGACTAGCGGAGAGACCCAGTACTTC,CASSFGTSGETQYF
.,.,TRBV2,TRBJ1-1,TGTGCTTACCTAAAATCCCCCGGGAACACTGAAGCTTTCTTT,CAYLKSPGNTEAFF
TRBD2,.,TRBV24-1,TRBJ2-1,TGTGCCACCAGTGACCCTCGGACTAGCGCTGTCAATGAGCAGTTCTTC,CATSDPRTSAVNEQFF
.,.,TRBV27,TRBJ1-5,TGTGCCAGCAGAGAGGGGGGTTACAATCAGCCCCAGCATTTT,CASREGGYNQPQHF
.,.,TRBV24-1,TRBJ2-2,TGTGCCACCAGCCCCTTTTCCCCCACCGAAGGGCTCCCCTTCAACACCGGGGAGCTGTTTTTT,CATSPFSPTEGLPFNTGELFF
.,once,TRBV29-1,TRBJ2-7,TGCAGCGTTGTTCTAGCGCCTACCTCCTACGAGCAGTACTTC,CSVVLAPTSYEQYF
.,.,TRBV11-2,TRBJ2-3,TGTGCCAGCAGTCCCCCCCGGGATAAAACTCATACGCAGTATTTT,CASSPPRDKTHTQYF
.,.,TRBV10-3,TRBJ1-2,TGTGCCGTCAGAGGTTCGGACGGCATTAGTAACTATGGCTACACCTTC,CAVRGSDGISNYGYTF
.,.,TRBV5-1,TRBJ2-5,TGCGCCAGCAGTCCTACAAAGACATTGACAGAGACCCAGTACTTC,CASSPTKTLTETQYF
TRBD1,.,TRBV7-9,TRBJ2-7,TGTGCCAGCAGCTTAGCCCCGGGACAGGGGGGATACGAGCAGTACTTC,CASSLAPGQGGYEQYF
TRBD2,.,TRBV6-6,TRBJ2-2,TGTGCCAGCAGTTATCGCGGGGGGAGCCCCGGGGAGCTGTTTTTT,CASSYRGGSPGELFF
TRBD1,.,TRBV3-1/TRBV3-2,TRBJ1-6,TGTGCCAGCAGCCCCCGTGACAGGGTTAATTCACCCCTCCACTTT,CASSPRDRVNSPLHF
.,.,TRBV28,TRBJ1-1,TGTGCCAGCAGTTTATATCATGGGGCACGGGGCACTGAAGCTTTCTTT,CASSLYHGARGTEAFF
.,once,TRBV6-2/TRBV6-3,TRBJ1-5,TGTGCCAGCAGCACAATTACGGGACCGAAAGTTAGCAATCAGCCCCAGCATTTT,CASSTITGPKVSNQPQHF
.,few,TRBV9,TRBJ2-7,TGTGCCAGCAGCAGGGATCCAGCAGGGCCCGAGCAGTACTTC,CASSRDPAGPEQYF
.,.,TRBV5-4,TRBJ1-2,TGTGCCAGCTTACCCAGGGAAGGGGGGACTAACTATGGCTACACCTTC,CASLPREGGTNYGYTF
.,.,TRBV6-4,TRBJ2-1,TGTGCCAGCAGTGAAGCCTCCTCGGGGGTAGCCAATGAGCAGTTCTTC,CASSEASSGVANEQFF
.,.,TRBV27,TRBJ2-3,TGTGCCAGCAGCGGAGGCACAGATACGCAGTATTTT,CASSGGTDTQYF
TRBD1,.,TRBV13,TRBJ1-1,TGTGCCAGCAGCACTTCAGGGGGAGTTGAAGCTTTCTTT,CASSTSGGVEAFF
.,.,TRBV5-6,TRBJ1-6,TGTGCCAGCAGCCAACCGGACGGCTCTAATTCACCCCTCCACTTT,CASSQPDGSNSPLHF
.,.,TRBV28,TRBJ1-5,TGTGCCAGCAGACCCGACAGCCTCAATCAGCCCCAGCATTTT,CASRPDSLNQPQHF
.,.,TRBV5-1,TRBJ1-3,TGCGCCAGCAGCGACAGAAGCTCTGGAAACACCATATATTTT,CASSDRSSGNTIYF
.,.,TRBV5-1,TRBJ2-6,TGCGCCAGCAGCTTTGTTACAGGTTTCCCTGGGGCCAACGTCCTGACTTTC,CASSFVTGFPGANVLTF
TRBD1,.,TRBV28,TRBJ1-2,TGTGCCAGCAGTTTCCGGACAGGGGGCCTTGGCTATGGCTACACCTTC,CASSFRTGGLGYGYTF
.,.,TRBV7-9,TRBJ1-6,TGTGCCAGCAGGTCGGACGGCTATAATTCACCCCTCCACTTT,CASRSDGYNSPLHF
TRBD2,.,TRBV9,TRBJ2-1,TGTGCCAGCAGCCCTGGACTAGCGGGAGGGACGTACAATGAGCAGTTCTTC,CASSPGLAGGTYNEQFF
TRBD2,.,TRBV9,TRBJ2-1,TGTGCCAGCAGCGTAGGAGCTAGCGGGGGGGCCTACAATGAGCAGTTCTTC,CASSVGASGGAYNEQFF
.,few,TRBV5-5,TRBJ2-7,TGTGCCAGCAGCTTGGCACTTAGATACGAGCAGTACTTC,CASSLALRYEQYF
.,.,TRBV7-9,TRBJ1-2,TGTGCCAGCAGCTTCCCGAAGGGGGATATCACCTTC,CASSFPKGDITF
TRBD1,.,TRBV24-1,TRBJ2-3,TGTGCCACCAGTGACACCGGGACAGGGGGAGTAGATACGCAGTATTTT,CATSDTGTGGVDTQYF
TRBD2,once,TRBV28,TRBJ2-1,TGTGCCAGCAGCCCTTCAGCGGGGGCCCCCTACAATGAGCAGTTCTTC,CASSPSAGAPYNEQFF
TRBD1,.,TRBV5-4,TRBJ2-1,TGTGCCAGCAGCTCGCCAAGGACAGGGGGTCCCAATGAGCAGTTCTTC,CASSSPRTGGPNEQFF
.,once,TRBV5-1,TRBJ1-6,TGCGCCAGCAGCTTGGCCGGGGATTCACCCCTCCACTTT,CASSLAGDSPLHF
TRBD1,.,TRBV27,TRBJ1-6,TGTGCCAGCAGACCGGACAGGGGGGTGCGTAATTCACCCCTCCACTTT,CASRPDRGVRNSPLHF
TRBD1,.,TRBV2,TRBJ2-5,TGTGCCAGCAGGACAGGGGGCGCAAAGGCAGAGACCCAGTACTTC,CASRTGGAKAETQYF